Below are 13 T cell receptor beta chains sequenced from a single sample in a study of CD8+ T cells in alopecia areata. Reverse transcription of extracted RNA yielded cDNA, which provided the sequencing template. This table comes from immunoSEQ multiplex PCR, and its TCRdb copy is limited to in-frame clones, with some not included. This sample has 23,000 or so clones, with about 47% found just once. Sequencing input: NKG2D-high CD8+ T cells sorted from blood. These receptors were taken from a human donor with alopecia areata.

The chain recombines TRBV27 with TRBJ1-2; possible D gene TRBD1, 6 bases. This CDR3 is built from 14 residues. Germline V gives CDR1 MNHEY, CDR2 SMNVEV (reference sequence). V was shortened by 5 bases and J by 4 bases, with 14 bases between the two germline ends. The CDR3 DNA reads as TGTGCCAGCAGTACAGGGTTTGATATCTATGGCTACACCTTC. It encodes CASSTGFDIYGYTF.

This clone was seen a few times. This chain joins TRBV21-1 and TRBJ2-1; the table's D call TRBD2 went unverified against the DNA. TRBV21-1 represents a pseudogene. The CDR3 length is 15 residues. CDR3 sequence reads: CAIQPRDFWFGEQFF. CDR3 DNA: TGTGCCATCCAACCCCGGGACTTCTGGTTCGGTGAGCAGTTCTTC.

V and J are TRBV28 and TRBJ2-3; 12 bases agree with TRBD2. The CDR3 runs 15 residues. Germline loops: CDR1 MDHEN, CDR2 SYDVKM. J was trimmed by 2 bases and V by 5 bases; bases with no gene match: 2. As DNA, the CDR3 is TGTGCCAGCAGTGGACTAGCGGGACTCACAGATACGCAGTATTTT. Amino acids: CASSGLAGLTDTQYF.

The chain links TRBV7-9 to TRBJ2-1; D is tentatively TRBD1 or TRBD2 (5 bases each). The CDR3 totals 14 residues. The germline V gene encodes CDR1 SEHNR and CDR2 FQNEAQ (reference sequence). Trimming removed 3 bases at V and 7 bases at J, with 13 bases between. The chain's CDR3 is CASSLGRTSNEQFF. CDR3 sequence (DNA): TGTGCCAGCAGCTTGGGGCGGACTTCAAATGAGCAGTTCTTC.

This CDR3 is CASSDWTGSYEQYF. The CDR3 region has the DNA TGTGCCAGCAGTGATTGGACAGGGAGCTACGAGCAGTACTTC. The chain links TRBV6-1 to TRBJ2-7; TRBD1 aligns across 8 bases. The germline V gene encodes CDR1 MNHNS and CDR2 SASEGT. The trim removed 3 bases at V and 3 bases at J, leaving 4 bases unmatched. CDR3 length equals 14 residues.

This clone was found a few times. The chain links TRBV7-9 to TRBJ2-1; 9 nucleotides align to TRBD2. This CDR3 has 18 amino acids. V was clipped by 10 bases and J by 3 bases; unmatched bases: 19. Germline V gives CDR1 SEHNR, CDR2 FQNEAQ (reference sequence). CDR3: CATPGGAGGQSYYNEQFF. In nucleotides, the CDR3 is TGTGCCACGCCCGGGGGGGCGGGAGGGCAGTCGTACTACAATGAGCAGTTCTTC.

This clone turned up a few times. The rearrangement joins TRBV7-2 to TRBJ2-1; the match to TRBD2 covers 10 bases. Germline values: CDR1 SGHTA, CDR2 FQGNSA. The CDR3 is 14 residues long. The trim removed 5 bases at V and 9 bases at J, leaving 7 bases unmatched. DNA for the CDR3: TGTGCCAGCAGCCCGGGGGTAGCGGGAGGTGAGCAGTTCTTC. This encodes CASSPGVAGGEQFF. Supplemented by reference TRBV7-2 and TRBJ2-1, the full variable domain reads GAGVSQSPSNKVTEKGKDVELRCDPISGHTALYWYRQSLGQGLEFLIYFQGNSAPDKSGLPSDRFSAERTGGSVSTLTIQRTQQEDSAVYLCASSPGVAGGEQFFGPGTRLTVL.

This clone has only a few counts. The rearrangement uses TRBV7-9 and TRBJ1-5; 7 nucleotides agree with TRBD1. V was clipped by 3 bases and J by 2 bases; unmatched bases: 7. CDR1 is SEHNR, CDR2 FQNEAQ, per germline (reference sequence). The CDR3 consists of 16 residues. The CDR3 DNA reads TGTGCCAGCAGCTTCCAGGGGGGGGGAGGCAATCAGCCCCAGCATTTT. It yields the protein CASSFQGGGGNQPQHF.

The chain uses TRBV10-3 and TRBJ2-6; D not certain. Deletions cut 4 bases from V and 0 bases from J, with 16 bases between. CDR3 length: 18 amino acids. Germline V CDR1 and CDR2: ENHRY, SYGVKD. The CDR3 sequence: CAISVVPSVNSGANVLTF. As DNA, the CDR3 is TGTGCCATCAGTGTGGTACCGAGCGTTAACTCTGGGGCCAACGTCCTGACTTTC.

This clone was picked up a small number of times. The chain recombines TRBV7-6 with TRBJ2-7; D call uncertain. Trimming took 5 bases from V and 4 from J, leaving 12 bases between them. The germline gives CDR1 SGHVS, CDR2 FNYEAQ. This CDR3 contains 13 residues. CDR3 DNA: TGTGCCAGCAGCCCCGGACCCCTATACGAGCAGTACTTC. This gives the protein CASSPGPLYEQYF.

This clone turned up a few times. The chain links TRBV27 to TRBJ2-2; 10 positions match TRBD2. Trimming at V came to 1 base and at J to 2 bases, leaving 10 bases not matched to a gene. Germline V gene sequence: CDR1 MNHEY, CDR2 SMNVEV (reference sequence). The CDR3 sequence is 19 residues long. The DNA for the CDR3 is TGTGCCAGCAGTTTATTCGGCCTAGCGGGAGATCCCAACACCGGGGAGCTGTTTTTT. The encoded protein is CASSLFGLAGDPNTGELFF.

This chain uses TRBV23-1 with TRBJ2-7, with D tentatively TRBD2 (5 bases). TRBV23-1 is an ORF for which the function is uncertain. V lost 0 bases, J lost 5 bases, and 14 bases lay in between. The length of the CDR3 is 15 residues. CDR3 sequence reads: CASSQSLARRNEQYF. The CDR3 nucleotides read TGCGCCAGCAGTCAATCGTTGGCCAGGAGGAACGAGCAGTACTTC.

This clone was observed a few times. The chain is built from TRBV5-1 and TRBJ2-5; D unresolved. CDR3 length: 14 residues. Germline CDR1 SGHRS, CDR2 YFSETQ. V shed 3 bases and J shed 0 bases, with 9 bases lying between them. The CDR3 DNA reads TGCGCCAGCAGCTCCCTCCTGTACCAAGAGACCCAGTACTTC. Amino acid sequence: CASSSLLYQETQYF.